This TCR beta chain was retrieved from a study of cytomegalovirus exposure and HLA in healthy donors. Germline assignment: CDR1 SNHLY and CDR2 FYNNEI. After removal of 6 bases from V and 5 bases from J, the junction contained 9 bases not matched to a gene. The CDR3 length is 15 residues. In the case of this clone: What it binds is unknown.

Study results and limitations: Among TCR sequences, most were rare, though some public TCRs appeared in many donors. Some 17,000 TCR beta sequences were associated with HLA alleles at 0.05 false discovery rate in a later analysis.

The PCR ran on 60 Vbeta and 13 Jbeta primers. Only in-frame clones appear in the TCRdb table, and some are missing; sequencing was by immunoSEQ multiplex PCR. The table has approximately 200,000 clones, about four fifths seen once. The sequence was collected from a boy aged 10-17 years in good health and CMV-seronegative. Sequenced input: PBMCs. This chain links TRBV2 with TRBJ2-5; 10 bases match TRBD1. The CDR3: CASRLGQGVRETQYF. CDR3 sequence (DNA): TGTGCCAGCAGGCTCGGACAGGGGGTGAGGGAGACCCAGTACTTC.